The 8 T cell receptor beta chains reported below all come from one sample, sequenced in a study of human T cells and chemical hapten exposure. Stated time point: pre-sensitization, week 0. As for treatment: therapeutic diphenylcyclopropenone sensitization with weekly scalp DPC. Via MiXCR, TCRdb re-called the RACE reads, giving one row per CDR3 protein. The sample includes about 42,000 distinct CDR3 sequences, under 15% of them seen just once. The specimen comprised whole blood, sampled in connection with sensitization to the hapten diphenylcyclopropenone (DPC). All receptors come from a woman in her thirties with alopecia areata. Some clones in this sample may be carry-over from other donors' samples.

The genes are TRBV4-3 and TRBJ2-3, with 8 nucleotides matching TRBD2. Germline trimming cut 3 bases from V and 0 bases from J; bases unmatched to any gene: 5. Germline V lookup: CDR1 LGHNA, CDR2 YSLEER. The CDR3 has 16 residues. The CDR3 coding sequence is TGCGCCAGCAGCCATACTAGCGGCGCTAGCACAGATACGCAGTATTTT. Translating gives CASSHTSGASTDTQYF.

This clonotype was seen at least ten times. The CDR3 DNA follows: TGCAGTGCTGGGACTCAAGGGGAGCAGTACTTC. This sequence encodes CSAGTQGEQYF. The chain joins TRBV20-1 to TRBJ2-7; possibly TRBD2 for D (6 bases). V gave up 5 bases and J gave up 7 bases, with 12 bases separating them. The V gene's germline CDR1 is DFQATT and CDR2 SNEGSKA (reference sequence). CDR3 size: 11 residues.

About this clonotype: A much more abundant neighbour one base away suggests this may be a read error. The J gene is TRBJ2-7, the V gene TRBV5-1; 7 nucleotides match TRBD2. The germline V gene encodes CDR1 SGHRS and CDR2 YFSETQ. The CDR3 is 14 amino acids. The CDR3 here is CASTAGALAYERYF. The CDR3 bases are TGCGCCAGCACTGCGGGAGCCCTTGCCTACGAGCGGTACTTC.

In this sample, this clonotype turned up a few times. This chain uses TRBV6-2 or TRBV6-3 with TRBJ2-4, with D possibly called TRBD1 or TRBD2 (6 bases each). Trimming stripped 5 bases from V and 1 base from J, with 15 bases between. This CDR3 region has 16 residues. The germline V gene has CDR1 MNHEY and CDR2 SVGEGT. CDR3 sequence: CASSDRRGGAKNIQYF. The CDR3 DNA reads TGTGCCAGCAGTGATCGGAGAGGGGGGGCCAAAAACATTCAGTACTTC.

This clonotype was seen more than once but under ten times. CDR3 loop: CASSSHTGYPYEQYF. The CDR3 DNA reads TGTGCCAGCAGCTCACATACAGGCTACCCCTACGAGCAGTACTTC. This chain uses TRBV28 with TRBJ2-7; tentatively, D is TRBD1 (5 bases). In germline, CDR1 is MDHEN, CDR2 SYDVKM. The CDR3 runs to 15 residues. Trimming pared 6 bases from V and 2 bases from J, leaving 17 bases between.

The sample holds many counts of this clonotype. The V and J genes are TRBV20-1 and TRBJ2-1; perhaps D is TRBD1 or TRBD2 (5 bases each). The CDR3 extends over 14 amino acids. Looked up from germline, CDR1 is DFQATT and CDR2 is SNEGSKA (reference sequence). Trimming cost V 1 base and J 15 bases, with 22 bases left between them. CDR3 residues: CSARVLRDPAQAFF. The CDR3 DNA follows: TGCAGTGCTAGAGTCCTCCGGGACCCCGCGCAGGCGTTCTTC.

This chain uses TRBV7-2 with TRBJ2-2; D is uncertain. This CDR3 is built from 13 residues. V was trimmed by 1 base and J by 6 bases, leaving 6 bases between them. Germline lookup yields CDR1 SGHTA and CDR2 FQGNSA. The CDR3 DNA sequence: TGTGCCAGCAGCTTAGATTATGCCGGGGAGCTGTTTTTT. Translation gives CASSLDYAGELFF.

This clonotype was observed at least ten times. The rearrangement joins TRBV10-2 to TRBJ1-5; D is perhaps TRBD1 (5 bases). Germline CDR1 is WSHSY and CDR2 is SAAADI. The CDR3 length is 16 residues. Trimming took 2 bases from V and 0 from J, leaving 11 bases between them. Written as DNA, the CDR3 is TGCGCCAGCAGTGAGAGTGGGACGTATAGCAATCAGCCCCAGCATTTT. Its translation: CASSESGTYSNQPQHF.